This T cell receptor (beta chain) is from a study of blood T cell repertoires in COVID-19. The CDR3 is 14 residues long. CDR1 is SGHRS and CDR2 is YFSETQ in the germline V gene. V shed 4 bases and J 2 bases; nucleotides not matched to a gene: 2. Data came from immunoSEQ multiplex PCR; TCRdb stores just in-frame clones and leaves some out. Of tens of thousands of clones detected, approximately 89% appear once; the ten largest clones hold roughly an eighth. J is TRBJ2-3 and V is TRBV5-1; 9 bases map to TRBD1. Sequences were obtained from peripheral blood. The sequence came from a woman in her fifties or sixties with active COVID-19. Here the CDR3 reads CASSKQGATDTQYF. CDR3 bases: TGCGCCAGCAGCAAACAGGGGGCCACAGATACGCAGTATTTT.